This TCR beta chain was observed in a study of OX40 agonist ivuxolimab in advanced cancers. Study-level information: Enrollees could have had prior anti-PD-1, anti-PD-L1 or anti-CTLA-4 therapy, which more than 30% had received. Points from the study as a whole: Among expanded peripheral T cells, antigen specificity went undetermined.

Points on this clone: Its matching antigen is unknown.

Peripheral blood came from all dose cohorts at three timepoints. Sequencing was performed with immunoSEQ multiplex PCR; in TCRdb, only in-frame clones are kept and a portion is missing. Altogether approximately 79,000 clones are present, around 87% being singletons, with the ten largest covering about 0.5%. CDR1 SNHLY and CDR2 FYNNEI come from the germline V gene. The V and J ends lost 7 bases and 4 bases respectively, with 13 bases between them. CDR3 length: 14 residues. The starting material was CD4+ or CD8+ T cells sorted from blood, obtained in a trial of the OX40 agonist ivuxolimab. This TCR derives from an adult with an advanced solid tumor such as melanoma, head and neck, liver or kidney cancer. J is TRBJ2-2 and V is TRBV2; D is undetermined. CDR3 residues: CASTSVRLTGELFF. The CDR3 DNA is TGTGCCAGCACCTCGGTTAGACTCACCGGGGAGCTGTTTTTT.